This T cell receptor beta chain was profiled in a study of blood T cell repertoires in COVID-19. CDR3 length: 16 residues. The germline V gene encodes CDR1 SGHRS and CDR2 YFSETQ. V shed 3 bases and J shed 5 bases, with 20 bases lying between them. Some clones are missing from TCRdb's copy, which holds only in-frame ones; the method was immunoSEQ multiplex PCR. The sample yields about 380,000 clones, roughly 85% seen once. This clone was seen a handful of times. The clonotype was recovered from a woman aged 18 to 35 with acute or convalescent COVID-19. The genes are TRBV5-1 and TRBJ1-2, with D perhaps matching TRBD1 (6 bases). The sample was peripheral blood. This chain's CDR3 is CASSSPPGQRGYGYTF. The CDR3 DNA reads TGCGCCAGCAGCTCTCCACCGGGACAACGTGGGTATGGCTACACCTTC.